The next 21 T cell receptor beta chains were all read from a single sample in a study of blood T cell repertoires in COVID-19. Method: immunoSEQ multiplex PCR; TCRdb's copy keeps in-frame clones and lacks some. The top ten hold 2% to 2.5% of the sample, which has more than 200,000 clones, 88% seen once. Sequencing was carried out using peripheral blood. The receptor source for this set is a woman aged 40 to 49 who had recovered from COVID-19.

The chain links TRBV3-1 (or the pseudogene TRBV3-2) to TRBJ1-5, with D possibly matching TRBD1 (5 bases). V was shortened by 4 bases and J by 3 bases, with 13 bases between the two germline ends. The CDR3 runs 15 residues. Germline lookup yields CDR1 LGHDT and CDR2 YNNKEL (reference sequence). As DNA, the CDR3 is TGTGCCAGCAGCCCGGCCGGGGGTTTCAATCAGCCCCAGCATTTT. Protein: CASSPAGGFNQPQHF.

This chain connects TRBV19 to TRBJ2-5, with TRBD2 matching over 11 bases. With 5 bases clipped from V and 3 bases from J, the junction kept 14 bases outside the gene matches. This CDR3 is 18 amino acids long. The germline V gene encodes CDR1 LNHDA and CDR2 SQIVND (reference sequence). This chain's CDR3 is CASSRDGKGLAVEETQYF. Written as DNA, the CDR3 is TGTGCCAGTAGTCGCGACGGTAAGGGACTAGCGGTAGAAGAGACCCAGTACTTC.

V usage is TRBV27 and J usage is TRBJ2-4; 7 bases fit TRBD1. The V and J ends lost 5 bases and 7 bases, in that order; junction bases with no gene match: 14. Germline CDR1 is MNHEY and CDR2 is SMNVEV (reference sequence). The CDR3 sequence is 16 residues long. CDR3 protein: CASSAGQAVAENIQYF. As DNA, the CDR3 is TGTGCCAGCAGTGCAGGACAGGCCGTTGCTGAGAACATTCAGTACTTC.

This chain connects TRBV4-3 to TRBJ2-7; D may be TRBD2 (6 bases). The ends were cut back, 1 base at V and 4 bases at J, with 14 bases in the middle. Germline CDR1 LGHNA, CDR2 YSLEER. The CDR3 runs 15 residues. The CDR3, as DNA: TGCGCCAGCAGCCAAGGACGGGGGTCGGGGTACGAGCAGTACTTC. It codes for CASSQGRGSGYEQYF.

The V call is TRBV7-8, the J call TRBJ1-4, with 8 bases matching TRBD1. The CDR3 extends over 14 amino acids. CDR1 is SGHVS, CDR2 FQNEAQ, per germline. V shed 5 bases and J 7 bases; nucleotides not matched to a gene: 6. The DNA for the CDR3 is TGTGCCAGCAGCCCCGACAGGGGTCCTGAAAAACTGTTTTTT. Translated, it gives CASSPDRGPEKLFF.

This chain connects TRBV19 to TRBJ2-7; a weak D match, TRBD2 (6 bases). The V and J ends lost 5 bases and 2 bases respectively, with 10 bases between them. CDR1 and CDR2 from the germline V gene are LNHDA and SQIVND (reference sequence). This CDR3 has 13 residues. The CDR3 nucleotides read TGTGCCAGTAGTTTGCGCGGGACCTACGAGCAGTACTTC. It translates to CASSLRGTYEQYF.

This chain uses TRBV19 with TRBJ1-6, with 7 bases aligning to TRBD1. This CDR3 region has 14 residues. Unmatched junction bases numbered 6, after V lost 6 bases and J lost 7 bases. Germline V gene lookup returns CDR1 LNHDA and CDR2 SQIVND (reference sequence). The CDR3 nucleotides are TGTGCCAGTAGGAACAGGGGAGTAAATTCACCCCTCCACTTT. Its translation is CASRNRGVNSPLHF.

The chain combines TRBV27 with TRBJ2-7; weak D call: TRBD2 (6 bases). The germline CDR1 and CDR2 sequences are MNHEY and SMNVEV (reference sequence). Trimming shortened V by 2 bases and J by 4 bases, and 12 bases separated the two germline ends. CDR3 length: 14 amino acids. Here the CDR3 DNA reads TGTGCCAGCAGTTTAAGGGACGGGGGTTACGAGCAGTACTTC. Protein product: CASSLRDGGYEQYF.

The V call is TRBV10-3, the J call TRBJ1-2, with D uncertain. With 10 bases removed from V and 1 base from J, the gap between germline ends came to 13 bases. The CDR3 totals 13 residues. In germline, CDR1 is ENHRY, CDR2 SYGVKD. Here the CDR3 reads CATEDRINYGYTF. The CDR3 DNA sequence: TGTGCCACGGAGGATAGGATTAACTATGGCTACACCTTC.

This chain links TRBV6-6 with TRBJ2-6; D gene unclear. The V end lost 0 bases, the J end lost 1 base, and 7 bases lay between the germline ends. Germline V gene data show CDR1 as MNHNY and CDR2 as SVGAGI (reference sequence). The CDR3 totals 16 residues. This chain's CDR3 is CASSYSRGSGANVLTF. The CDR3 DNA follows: TGTGCCAGCAGTTACTCGAGAGGTTCTGGGGCCAACGTCCTGACTTTC.

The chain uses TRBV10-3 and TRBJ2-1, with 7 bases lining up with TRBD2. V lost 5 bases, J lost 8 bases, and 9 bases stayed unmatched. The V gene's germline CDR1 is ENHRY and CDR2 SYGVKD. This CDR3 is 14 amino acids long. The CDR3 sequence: CAISRSAGVDEQFF. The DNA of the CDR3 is TGTGCCATCAGTCGATCGGCGGGGGTCGATGAGCAGTTCTTC.

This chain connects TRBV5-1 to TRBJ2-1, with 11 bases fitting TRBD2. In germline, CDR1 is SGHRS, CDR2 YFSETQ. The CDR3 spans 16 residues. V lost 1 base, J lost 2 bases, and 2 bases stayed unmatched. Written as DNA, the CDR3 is TGCGCCAGCAGCTTGCCTAGCGGGGGGACCTACAATGAGCAGTTCTTC. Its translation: CASSLPSGGTYNEQFF.

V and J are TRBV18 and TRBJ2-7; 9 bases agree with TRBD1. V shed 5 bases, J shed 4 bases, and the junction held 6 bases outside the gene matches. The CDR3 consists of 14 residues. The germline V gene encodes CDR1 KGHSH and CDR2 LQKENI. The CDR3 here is CASSTDRGFYEQYF. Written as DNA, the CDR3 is TGTGCCAGCTCAACGGACAGGGGATTTTACGAGCAGTACTTC.

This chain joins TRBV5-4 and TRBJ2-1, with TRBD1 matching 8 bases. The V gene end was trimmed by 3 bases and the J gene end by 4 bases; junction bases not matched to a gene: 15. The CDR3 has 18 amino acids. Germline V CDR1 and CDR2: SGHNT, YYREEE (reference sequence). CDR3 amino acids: CASSSQRIRDRKYNEQFF. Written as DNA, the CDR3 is TGTGCCAGCAGCTCCCAGAGAATAAGGGACAGGAAATACAATGAGCAGTTCTTC.

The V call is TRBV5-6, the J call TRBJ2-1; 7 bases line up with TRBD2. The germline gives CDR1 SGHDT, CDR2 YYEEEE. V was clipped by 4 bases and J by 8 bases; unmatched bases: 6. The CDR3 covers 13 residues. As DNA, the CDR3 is TGTGCCAGCAGCCCCCGGGGGGTAGATGAGCAGTTCTTC. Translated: CASSPRGVDEQFF.

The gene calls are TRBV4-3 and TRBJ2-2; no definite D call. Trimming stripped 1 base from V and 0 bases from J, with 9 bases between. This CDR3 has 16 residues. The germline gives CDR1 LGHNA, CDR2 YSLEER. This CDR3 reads CASSQGSAANTGELFF. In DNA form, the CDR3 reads TGCGCCAGCAGCCAAGGGAGCGCCGCGAACACCGGGGAGCTGTTTTTT.

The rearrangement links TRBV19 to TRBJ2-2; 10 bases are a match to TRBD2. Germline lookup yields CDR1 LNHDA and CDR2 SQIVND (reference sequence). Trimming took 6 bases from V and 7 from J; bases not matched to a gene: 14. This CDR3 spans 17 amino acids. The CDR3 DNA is TGTGCCAGTAGGCCTCTGCTTGGACTAGCGGAGGGCGGGGAGCTGTTTTTT. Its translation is CASRPLLGLAEGGELFF.

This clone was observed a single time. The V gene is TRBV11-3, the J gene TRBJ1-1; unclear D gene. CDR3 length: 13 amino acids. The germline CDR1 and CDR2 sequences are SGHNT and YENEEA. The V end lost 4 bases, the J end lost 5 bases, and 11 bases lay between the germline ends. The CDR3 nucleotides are TGTGCCAGCAGCTCCGCACAGCATACTGAAGCTTTCTTT. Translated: CASSSAQHTEAFF.

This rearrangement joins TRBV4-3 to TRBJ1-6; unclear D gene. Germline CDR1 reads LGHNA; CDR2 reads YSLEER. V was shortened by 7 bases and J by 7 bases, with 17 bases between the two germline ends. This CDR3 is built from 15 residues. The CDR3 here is CASKRSDGVNSPLHF. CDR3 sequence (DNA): TGCGCCAGCAAACGCTCGGACGGGGTAAATTCACCCCTCCACTTT.

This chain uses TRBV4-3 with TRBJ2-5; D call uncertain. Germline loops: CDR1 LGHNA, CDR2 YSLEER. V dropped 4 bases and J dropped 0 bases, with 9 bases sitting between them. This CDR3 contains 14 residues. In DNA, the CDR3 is TGCGCCAGCAGCCCGCTACCGTACCAAGAGACCCAGTACTTC. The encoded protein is CASSPLPYQETQYF.

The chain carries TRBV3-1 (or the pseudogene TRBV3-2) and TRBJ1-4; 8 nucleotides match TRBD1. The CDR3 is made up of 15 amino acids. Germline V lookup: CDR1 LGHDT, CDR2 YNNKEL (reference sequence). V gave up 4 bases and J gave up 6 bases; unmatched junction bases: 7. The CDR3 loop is CASSPAGQGYEKLFF. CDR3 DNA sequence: TGTGCCAGCAGCCCGGCCGGACAGGGATATGAAAAACTGTTTTTT.